These 19 T cell receptor beta chains originate from one sample sequenced in a study of T-cell reconstitution after alpha-beta-depleted transplantation in children. Unique molecular identifiers featured in how the TCRbeta library was prepared. TCRdb reprocessed the PCR reads with MiXCR, giving one entry per CDR3 protein. Among approximately 50,000 distinct CDR3 sequences listed, 50% to 55% were seen once. The source was peripheral blood, collected before TCRalphabeta/CD19-depleted stem cell transplant. The receptors originated from a boy less than two years old with SCID, due to receive a stem cell transplant.

There are a few counts of this clonotype. The chain has TRBV10-3 and TRBJ2-3; D is unclear. CDR1 and CDR2 (germline): ENHRY, SYGVKD. The CDR3 sequence is 13 residues long. V lost 8 bases and J 0 bases, leaving 9 bases between the germline ends. The CDR3 spells CAIGDGSTDTQYF. The CDR3 DNA reads TGTGCCATCGGGGATGGGAGCACAGATACGCAGTATTTT.

This clonotype has only a few counts. The chain is built from TRBV6-5 and TRBJ2-7; D gene unclear. V shed 0 bases and J shed 3 bases, with 9 bases lying between them. The CDR3 extends over 14 amino acids. Germline loops: CDR1 MNHEY, CDR2 SVGAGI. This CDR3 reads CASSYSGNYYEQYF. CDR3 in DNA: TGTGCCAGCAGTTACTCGGGAAATTACTACGAGCAGTACTTC.

The chain couples TRBV20-1 to TRBJ1-2; D is uncertain. V shed 0 bases and J shed 1 base, with 9 bases lying between them. Germline values: CDR1 DFQATT, CDR2 SNEGSKA (reference sequence). CDR3 length: 14 residues. As DNA, the CDR3 is TGCAGTGCTAGAGAAAAAGAAAGTAACTATGGCTACACCTTC. Residues: CSAREKESNYGYTF.

This clonotype turned up a few times. CDR3 sequence (DNA): TGTGCCAGCAGGGACAGGGGGCTCGCGGACTATGGCTACACCTTC. It specifies CASRDRGLADYGYTF. The rearrangement links TRBV12-3 or TRBV12-4 to TRBJ1-2; 11 bases map to TRBD1. The ends lost 6 bases at V and 3 bases at J; junction bases unmatched: 6. This CDR3 is 15 amino acids long.

The chain combines TRBV28 with TRBJ1-5, with D hard to call. V lost 5 bases and J 7 bases, leaving 6 bases between the germline ends. The CDR3 loop spans 11 amino acids. Germline V gene sequence: CDR1 MDHEN, CDR2 SYDVKM. CDR3 region: CASSPGQPQHF. For the CDR3, the DNA is TGTGCCAGCAGTCCGGGGCAGCCCCAGCATTTT.

The chain carries TRBV7-2 and TRBJ2-1; D possibly corresponds to TRBD2 (7 bases). Between the trimmed V and J ends, which lost 0 bases and 7 bases, there was a span of 13 bases. Germline V gives CDR1 SGHTA, CDR2 FQGNSA. The CDR3 extends over 15 amino acids. CDR3 DNA sequence: TGTGCCAGCAGCTTAGCGGGGGGGCTTGGTAATGAGCAGTTCTTC. It yields the protein CASSLAGGLGNEQFF.

This chain joins TRBV5-1 and TRBJ1-1; 11 positions match TRBD1. V lost 4 bases, J lost 0 bases, and 8 bases stayed unmatched. This CDR3 has 17 residues. Germline assignment: CDR1 SGHRS and CDR2 YFSETQ. As DNA, the CDR3 is TGCGCCAGCAGCCCAGGACAGGGGGCGAGGATGAACACTGAAGCTTTCTTT. Translated, it gives CASSPGQGARMNTEAFF.

The chain recombines TRBV7-3 with TRBJ2-1, with 7 bases that match TRBD1. V lost 5 bases, J lost 6 bases, and 7 bases stayed unmatched. Germline loops: CDR1 SGHTA, CDR2 FQGTGA. The CDR3 has 14 residues. The CDR3 sequence: CASSPGTEVNEQFF. The CDR3 nucleotides are TGTGCCAGCAGCCCCGGGACAGAGGTCAATGAGCAGTTCTTC.

V is TRBV6-1 and J is TRBJ1-5; TRBD1 might be the D (6 bases). CDR1 and CDR2 from the germline V gene are MNHNS and SASEGT. The CDR3 runs 13 residues. V was pared by 9 bases and J by 7 bases, with 16 bases between. The CDR3 nucleotides are TGTGCCAGTGGACTCAGGGGAGGCCAGCCCCAGCATTTT. Protein: CASGLRGGQPQHF.

This clonotype appeared many times. V and J are TRBV7-2 and TRBJ2-4; no reliable D call. Deletions cut 4 bases from V and 5 bases from J, with 9 bases between. The CDR3 runs to 13 residues. CDR1 is SGHTA and CDR2 is FQGNSA in the germline V gene. CDR3 nucleotide sequence: TGTGCCAGCAGCTCGAGACAACAAAACATTCAGTACTTC. Translating gives CASSSRQQNIQYF.

Only a few counts were recorded for this clonotype. The rearrangement links TRBV12-3 or TRBV12-4 to TRBJ2-7; D ambiguous. The CDR3 has 11 residues. V lost 4 bases and J 4 bases, leaving 5 bases between the germline ends. CDR3 DNA: TGTGCCAGCAGTTCCCTGTACGAGCAGTACTTC. Translating it yields CASSSLYEQYF.

The chain links TRBV4-3 to TRBJ1-1; possible D gene TRBD1, 6 bases. CDR1 LGHNA and CDR2 YSLEER come from the germline V gene. The CDR3 runs to 16 residues. The V and J ends lost 2 bases and 5 bases respectively, with 18 bases between them. The CDR3 here is CASSQKSLGGWTEAFF. DNA for the CDR3: TGCGCCAGCAGCCAAAAGTCCCTAGGGGGGTGGACTGAAGCTTTCTTT.

The chain has TRBV29-1 and TRBJ1-3; a weak D match, TRBD1 (5 bases). The length of the CDR3 is 13 residues. The germline V and J ends were trimmed by 6 bases and 3 bases, with 12 bases remaining between them. The germline V gene has CDR1 SQVTM and CDR2 ANQGSEA. For the CDR3, the DNA is TGCAGCGTCCCGGGGGGGAGTGGAAACACCATATATTTT. Protein sequence: CSVPGGSGNTIYF.

Ten or more counts support this clonotype. This chain links TRBV9 with TRBJ2-1; tentatively, D is TRBD2 (7 bases). V was pared by 3 bases and J by 10 bases, with 17 bases between. CDR1 is SGDLS and CDR2 is YYNGEE in the germline V gene. This CDR3 region has 14 residues. The chain's CDR3 is CASSEGGGYREQFF. The CDR3 DNA sequence: TGTGCCAGCAGCGAGGGGGGGGGTTATCGGGAGCAGTTCTTC.

This chain uses TRBV7-9 with TRBJ2-7; D unclear. Germline loops: CDR1 SEHNR, CDR2 FQNEAQ (reference sequence). Trimming removed 6 bases from V and 7 bases from J, with 19 bases in between. This CDR3 spans 14 amino acids. CDR3 DNA sequence: TGTGCCAGCAGTCCCACCACCGGGCGCCCTGAGCAGTACTTC. This translates into CASSPTTGRPEQYF. The whole variable domain, filled in from reference TRBV7-9 and TRBJ2-7, reads DTGVSQNPRHKITKRGQNVTFRCDPISEHNRLYWYRQTLGQGPEFLTYFQNEAQLEKSRLLSDRFSAERPKGSFSTLEIQRTEQGDSAMYLCASSPTTGRPEQYFGPGTRLTVT.

The gene calls are TRBV6-6 and TRBJ2-3; D not resolved. The CDR3 spans 13 residues. V was clipped by 6 bases and J by 6 bases, with 13 bases between them. The germline V gene encodes CDR1 MNHNY and CDR2 SVGAGI (reference sequence). For the CDR3, the DNA is TGTGCCAGCAGCGGCATCGGGTGGGATACGCAGTATTTT. Its translation is CASSGIGWDTQYF.

Many counts were recorded for this clonotype. V usage is TRBV7-3 and J usage is TRBJ2-3, with 14 nucleotides matching TRBD2. V was pared by 5 bases and J by 3 bases, with 4 bases of the junction left unmatched. Per the germline V gene, CDR1 is SGHTA and CDR2 is FQGTGA. The CDR3 extends over 16 amino acids. The CDR3 coding sequence is TGTGCCAGCAGCACAGGGACTAGCGGGGGAACAGATACGCAGTATTTT. It yields the protein CASSTGTSGGTDTQYF.

This clonotype was found a few times. V gene TRBV10-3 combines with J gene TRBJ1-2; 7 nucleotides line up with TRBD1. Germline V gene lookup returns CDR1 ENHRY and CDR2 SYGVKD. V gave up 7 bases and J gave up 7 bases; unmatched junction bases: 15. The length of the CDR3 is 15 residues. The CDR3 DNA sequence: TGTGCCATCAACCGGTACGGGACAGACGTAGGTGGCTACACCTTC. Translated: CAINRYGTDVGGYTF.

This clonotype appeared a few times. The V call is TRBV5-5, the J call TRBJ1-1; D is perhaps TRBD1 (6 bases). This CDR3 contains 15 residues. In germline, CDR1 is SGHKS, CDR2 YYEKEE (reference sequence). The V end lost 0 bases, the J end lost 4 bases, and 13 bases lay between the germline ends. As DNA, the CDR3 is TGTGCCAGCAGCTTGGGCTCAGGGGTGGGCACTGAAGCTTTCTTT. This codes for CASSLGSGVGTEAFF.